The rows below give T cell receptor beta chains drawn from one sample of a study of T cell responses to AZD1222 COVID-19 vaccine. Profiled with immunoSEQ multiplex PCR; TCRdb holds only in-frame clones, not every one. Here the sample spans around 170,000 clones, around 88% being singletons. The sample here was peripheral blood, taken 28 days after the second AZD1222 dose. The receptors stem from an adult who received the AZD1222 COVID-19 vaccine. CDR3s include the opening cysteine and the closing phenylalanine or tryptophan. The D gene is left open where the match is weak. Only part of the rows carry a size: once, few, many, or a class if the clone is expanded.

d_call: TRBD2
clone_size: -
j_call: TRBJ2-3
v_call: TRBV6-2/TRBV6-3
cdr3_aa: CASSYAELAGGDTQYF
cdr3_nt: TGTGCCAGCAGTTACGCCGAGTTGGCGGGGGGAGATACGCAGTATTTT

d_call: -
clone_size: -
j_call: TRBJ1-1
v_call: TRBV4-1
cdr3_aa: CASSQVYSGGTEAFF
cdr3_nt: TGCGCCAGCAGCCAAGTATATTCGGGGGGCACTGAAGCTTTCTTT

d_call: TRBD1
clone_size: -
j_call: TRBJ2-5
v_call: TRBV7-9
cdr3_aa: CASSTAAGGETQYF
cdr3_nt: TGTGCCAGCAGCACGGCGGCAGGGGGAGAGACCCAGTACTTC

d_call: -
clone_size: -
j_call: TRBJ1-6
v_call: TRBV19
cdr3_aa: CASSPPGNSPLHF
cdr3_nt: TGTGCCAGTAGCCCCCCGGGGAATTCACCCCTCCACTTT

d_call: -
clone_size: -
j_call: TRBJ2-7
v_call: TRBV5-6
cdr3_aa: CASSPRQTGRNEQYF
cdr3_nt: TGTGCCAGCAGCCCTCGACAGACCGGGCGGAACGAGCAGTACTTC

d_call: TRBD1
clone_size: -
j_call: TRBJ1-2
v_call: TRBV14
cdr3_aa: CASSQGNSRGDGYTF
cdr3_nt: TGTGCCAGCAGCCAAGGCAATAGCAGGGGGGATGGCTACACCTTC

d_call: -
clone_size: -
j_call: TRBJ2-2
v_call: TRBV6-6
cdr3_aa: CASSYSGSRNTGELFF
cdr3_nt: TGTGCCAGCAGTTACTCGGGTAGCCGGAACACCGGGGAGCTGTTTTTT

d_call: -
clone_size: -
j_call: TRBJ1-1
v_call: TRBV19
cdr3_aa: CASSIVGRDMNTEAFF
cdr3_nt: TGTGCCAGTAGTATAGTTGGCAGGGACATGAACACTGAAGCTTTCTTT

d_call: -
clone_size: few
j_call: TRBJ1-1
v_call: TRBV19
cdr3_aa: CASSIRGHEAFF
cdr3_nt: TGTGCCAGTAGTATTAGAGGGCACGAAGCTTTCTTT

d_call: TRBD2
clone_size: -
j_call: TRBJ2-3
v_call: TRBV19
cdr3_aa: CASSMTSGGETDTQYF
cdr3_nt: TGTGCCAGTAGTATGACTAGCGGGGGGGAAACAGATACGCAGTATTTT

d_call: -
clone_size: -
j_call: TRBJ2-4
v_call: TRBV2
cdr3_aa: CASSQQAPKNIQYF
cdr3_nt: TGTGCCAGCAGCCAACAGGCCCCCAAAAACATTCAGTACTTC

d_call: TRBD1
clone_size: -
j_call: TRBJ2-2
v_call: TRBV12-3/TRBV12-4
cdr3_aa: CASKDRGTGELFF
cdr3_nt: TGTGCCAGCAAAGACAGGGGGACCGGGGAGCTGTTTTTT

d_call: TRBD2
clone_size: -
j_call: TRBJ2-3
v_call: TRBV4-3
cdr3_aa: CASSQELAADTQYF
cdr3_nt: TGCGCCAGCAGCCAAGAACTAGCGGCAGATACGCAGTATTTT

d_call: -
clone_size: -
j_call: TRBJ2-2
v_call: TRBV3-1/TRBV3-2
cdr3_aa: CASSQVRGLDAGELFF
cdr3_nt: TGTGCCAGCAGCCAAGTTCGTGGGCTGGACGCCGGGGAGCTGTTTTTT

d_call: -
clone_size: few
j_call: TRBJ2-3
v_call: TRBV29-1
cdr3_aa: CSVERSGPPTDTQYF
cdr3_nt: TGCAGCGTTGAGAGGTCCGGGCCACCCACAGATACGCAGTATTTT

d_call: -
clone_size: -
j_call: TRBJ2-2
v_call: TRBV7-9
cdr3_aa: CASSLDVNTGELFF
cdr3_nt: TGTGCCAGCAGCTTAGACGTGAACACCGGGGAGCTGTTTTTT

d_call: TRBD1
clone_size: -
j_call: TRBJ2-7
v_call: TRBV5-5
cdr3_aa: CASRVGQGATWEQYF
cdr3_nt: TGTGCCAGCAGGGTGGGACAGGGGGCTACGTGGGAGCAGTACTTC

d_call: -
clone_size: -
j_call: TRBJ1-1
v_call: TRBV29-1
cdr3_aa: CSVGLSMNTEAFF
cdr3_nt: TGCAGCGTGGGGCTAAGCATGAACACTGAAGCTTTCTTT

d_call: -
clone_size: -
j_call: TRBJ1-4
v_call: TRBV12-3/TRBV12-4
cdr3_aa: CASSFVGHGKLFF
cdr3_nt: TGTGCCAGCAGTTTTGTGGGGCACGGGAAACTGTTTTTT

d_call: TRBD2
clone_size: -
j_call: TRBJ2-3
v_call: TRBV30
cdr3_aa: CAWSYLGAGGLDTQYF
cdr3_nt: TGTGCCTGGAGTTACCTTGGAGCGGGGGGGCTAGATACGCAGTATTTT

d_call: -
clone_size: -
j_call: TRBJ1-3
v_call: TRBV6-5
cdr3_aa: CASSWDGSDNTIYF
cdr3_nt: TGTGCCAGCAGTTGGGACGGTTCAGACAACACCATATATTTT

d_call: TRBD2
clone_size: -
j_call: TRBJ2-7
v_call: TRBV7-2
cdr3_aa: CASSLRLAGPYEQYF
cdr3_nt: TGTGCCAGCAGCTTACGACTAGCAGGACCCTACGAGCAGTACTTC

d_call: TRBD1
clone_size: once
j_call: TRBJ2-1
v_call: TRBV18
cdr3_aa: CASSSTPDRAAYNEQFF
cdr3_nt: TGTGCCAGCTCATCCACCCCAGACAGGGCCGCCTACAATGAGCAGTTCTTC

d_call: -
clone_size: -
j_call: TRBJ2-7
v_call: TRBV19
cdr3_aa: CASSMNGRIYEQYF
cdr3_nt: TGTGCCAGTAGTATGAATGGCAGGATCTACGAGCAGTACTTC

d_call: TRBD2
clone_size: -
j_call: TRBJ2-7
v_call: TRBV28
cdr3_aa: CASSFAGGEYF
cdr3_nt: TGTGCCAGCAGTTTCGCCGGGGGGGAGTACTTC

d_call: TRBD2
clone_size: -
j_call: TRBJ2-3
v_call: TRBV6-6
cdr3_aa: CASSQRPSGGISTDTQYF
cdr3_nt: TGTGCCAGCAGTCAACGACCTAGCGGGGGGATTAGCACAGATACGCAGTATTTT

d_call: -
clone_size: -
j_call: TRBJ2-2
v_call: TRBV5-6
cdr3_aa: CASSFALAARGITGELFF
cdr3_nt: TGTGCCAGCAGCTTTGCTTTGGCGGCCAGGGGTATCACCGGGGAGCTGTTTTTT

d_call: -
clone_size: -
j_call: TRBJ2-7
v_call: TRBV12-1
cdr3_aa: CASRPGFEQYF
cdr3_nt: TGTGCCAGCAGACCAGGGTTTGAGCAGTACTTC

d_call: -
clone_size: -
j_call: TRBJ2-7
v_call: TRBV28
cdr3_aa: CASIGGYEQYF
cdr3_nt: TGTGCCAGCATTGGGGGCTACGAGCAGTACTTC

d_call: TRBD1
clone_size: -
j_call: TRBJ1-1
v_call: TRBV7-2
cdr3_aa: CASSLDRGDTEAFF
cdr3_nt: TGTGCCAGCAGCTTAGACAGGGGAGACACTGAAGCTTTCTTT

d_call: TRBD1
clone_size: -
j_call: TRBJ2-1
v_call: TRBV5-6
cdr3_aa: CASSLRGGYTQEQFF
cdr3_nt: TGTGCCAGCAGCTTGAGAGGGGGCTACACCCAGGAGCAGTTCTTC

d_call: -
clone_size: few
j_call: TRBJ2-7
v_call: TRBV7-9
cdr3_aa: CASSPGGVGNEQYF
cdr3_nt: TGTGCCAGCAGCCCTGGGGGAGTTGGGAACGAGCAGTACTTC

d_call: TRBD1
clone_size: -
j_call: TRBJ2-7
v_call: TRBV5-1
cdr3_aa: CASSLASDRVSYEQYF
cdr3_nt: TGCGCCAGCAGCTTGGCCTCCGACAGGGTCTCCTACGAGCAGTACTTC

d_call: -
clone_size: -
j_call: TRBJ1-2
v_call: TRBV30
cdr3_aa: CAWSVRGYGYTF
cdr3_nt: TGTGCCTGGAGTGTAAGGGGGTATGGCTACACCTTC

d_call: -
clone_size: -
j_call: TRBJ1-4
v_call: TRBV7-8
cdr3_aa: CASSPRREKLFF
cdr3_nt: TGTGCCAGCAGCCCCAGGAGGGAAAAACTGTTTTTT

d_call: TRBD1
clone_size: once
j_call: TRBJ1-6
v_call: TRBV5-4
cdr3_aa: CASSPGTGYSPLHF
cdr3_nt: TGTGCCAGCAGCCCCGGGACAGGGTATTCACCCCTCCACTTT

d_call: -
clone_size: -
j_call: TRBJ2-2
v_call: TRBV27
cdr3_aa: CASSHLNTGELFF
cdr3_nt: TGTGCCAGCAGTCACCTGAACACCGGGGAGCTGTTTTTT

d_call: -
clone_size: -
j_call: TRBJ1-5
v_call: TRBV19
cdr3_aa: CASSIGQFNQPQHF
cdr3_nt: TGTGCCAGTAGTATTGGACAGTTTAATCAGCCCCAGCATTTT

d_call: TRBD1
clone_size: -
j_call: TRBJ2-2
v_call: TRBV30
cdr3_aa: CAWRPPDRDTGELFF
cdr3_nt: TGTGCCTGGAGACCACCAGACAGGGACACCGGGGAGCTGTTTTTT

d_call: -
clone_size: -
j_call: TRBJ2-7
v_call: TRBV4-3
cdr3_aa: CASSQDRGTYEQYF
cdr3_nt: TGCGCCAGCAGCCAAGATCGGGGCACCTACGAGCAGTACTTC

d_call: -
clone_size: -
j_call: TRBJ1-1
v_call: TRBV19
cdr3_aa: CASSPTTGYEAFF
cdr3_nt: TGTGCCAGTAGTCCCACGACAGGCTATGAAGCTTTCTTT

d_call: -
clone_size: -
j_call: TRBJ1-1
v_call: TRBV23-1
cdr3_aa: CASSHFSPGDMNTEAFF
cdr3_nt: TGCGCCAGCAGTCACTTTTCACCCGGGGATATGAACACTGAAGCTTTCTTT

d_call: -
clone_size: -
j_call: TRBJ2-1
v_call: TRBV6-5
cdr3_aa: CASSLDNEQFF
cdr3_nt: TGTGCCAGCAGTTTAGACAATGAGCAGTTCTTC

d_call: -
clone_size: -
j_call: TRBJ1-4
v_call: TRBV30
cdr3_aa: CAWSVDGTQNEKLFF
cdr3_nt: TGTGCCTGGAGTGTAGATGGCACCCAAAATGAAAAACTGTTTTTT

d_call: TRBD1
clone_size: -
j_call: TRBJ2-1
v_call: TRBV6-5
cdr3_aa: CASSLGQGKEQFF
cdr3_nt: TGTGCCAGCAGCCTCGGACAGGGCAAAGAGCAGTTCTTC